This T cell receptor (beta chain) was documented in a study of blood T cell repertoires in COVID-19. Study details: In each case, the material was cDNA or gDNA derived from T cells, B-cell-depleted T cells, or PBMCs.

The CDR3 has 13 residues. Germline CDR1 and CDR2: MNHEY and SMNVEV (reference sequence). Deletions cut 6 bases from V and 3 bases from J, with 11 bases between. As originally analysed: The assay estimated nucleated cells by amplifying reference gene primers. Libraries were prepared by immunoSEQ multiplex PCR; TCRdb keeps only in-frame clonotypes and omits some of them. That table furnishes V, J and clone size, whereas the DNA furnished D and trimming. In the table there are 300,000 to 350,000 clones, 90% of which are singletons. This study enrolled people aged roughly 18 to 90 from about two dozen US geographic areas.

Material: PBMCs or T cells enriched from blood (not recorded which). The TCR originated in a woman younger than 30 with acute COVID-19. The chain uses TRBV27 and TRBJ1-1, with D perhaps matching TRBD1 (6 bases). The CDR3 here is CASSQDRYTEAFF. The CDR3 DNA follows: TGTGCCAGCAGCCAGGACAGATACACTGAAGCTTTCTTT.